The clone carrying this T cell receptor (beta chain) turned up a few times. The target antigen is unknown. Germline assignment: CDR1 SGHNT and CDR2 YENEEA. V lost 5 bases to trimming and J lost 4 bases; unmatched junction nucleotides: 6. The length of the CDR3 is 15 residues. The library was made from cDNA and included unique molecular identifiers. cDNA molecules numbering around 500,000 came from roughly 1 to 10 million T cells. One entry per CDR3 protein results from TCRdb running MiXCR on the PCR reads. The sample lists about 770,000 distinct CDR3 sequences; about 43% were seen once. This specimen belongs to a study of post-analysis software for immune sequencing data. Study at large: The disease courses spanned relapsing-remitting, secondary progressive and progressive-relapsing forms of multiple sclerosis. General study points: Samples sharing a preparation batch grouped tightly together when assessed by F measure. Relative to controls, patients with multiple sclerosis showed significantly lower normalized Chao1 diversity. A handful of TRBV segments were more frequent in patients than controls; TRBV5-6, TRBV5-1 and TRBV20-1 belonged to this group.

Sequencing input: blood. This rearrangement joins TRBV11-3 to TRBJ2-2; 8 positions match TRBD1. This sequence originates from a girl aged 5 to 17 with multiple sclerosis. The CDR3 bases are TGTGCCAGCAGCCCCAGGACAGGGAGCACCGGGGAGCTGTTTTTT. Protein: CASSPRTGSTGELFF.